This TCR beta chain stems from a study of cytomegalovirus exposure and HLA in healthy donors. Notes on the study in general: Accounts indicate the classifier identified cytomegalovirus status with strong specificity and sensitivity.

Per the germline V gene, CDR1 is SGHTA and CDR2 is FQGNSA. With V trimmed by 6 bases and J by 0 bases, 3 bases remained unmatched. The CDR3 has 14 residues. As for this clone: The antigen remains undetermined.

The primer mix had 60 Vbeta and 13 Jbeta primers. Produced via immunoSEQ multiplex PCR; TCRdb's table is partial and in-frame only. The sample contains 190,000 or so clones, around four fifths of which appear only once. The chain joins TRBV7-2 to TRBJ2-7; 9 bases are a match to TRBD1. The sequenced sample consisted of PBMCs. This clonotype originated in a man between 45 and 60 years old in good health and CMV-seronegative. CDR3 DNA: TGTGCCAGCAGTGGACAGGGGCACTCCTACGAGCAGTACTTC. Amino acid sequence: CASSGQGHSYEQYF.